What follows are 18 T cell receptor beta chains derived from one specimen sequenced in a study of blood T cell repertoires in COVID-19. TCRdb's table, derived via immunoSEQ multiplex PCR, lists solely in-frame clones and lacks some. The data show some 200,000 clones, about three quarters seen once. Sequenced sample: peripheral blood. The receptors shown here come from a woman between 45 and 60 years old with active or convalescent COVID-19.

The rearrangement joins TRBV19 to TRBJ2-3; 9 nucleotides match TRBD2. From germline, CDR1 is LNHDA and CDR2 SQIVND (reference sequence). The ends lost 3 bases at V and 0 bases at J; junction bases unmatched: 4. The CDR3 consists of 16 residues. This CDR3 reads CASSMAAGGSTDTQYF. CDR3 bases: TGTGCCAGTAGTATGGCAGCGGGGGGAAGCACAGATACGCAGTATTTT. Full variable domain (outside the CDR3, taken from reference TRBV19 and TRBJ2-3): DGGITQSPKYLFRKEGQNVTLSCEQNLNHDAMYWYRQDPGQGLRLIYYSQIVNDFQKGDIAEGYSVSREKKESFPLTVTSAQKNPTAFYLCASSMAAGGSTDTQYFGPGTRLTVL.

J is TRBJ1-6 and V is TRBV7-9; no reliable D call. Trimming shortened V by 5 bases and J by 10 bases, and 12 bases separated the two germline ends. CDR3 size: 13 residues. Per the germline V gene, CDR1 is SEHNR and CDR2 is FQNEAQ (reference sequence). In nucleotides, the CDR3 is TGTGCCAGCAGCCTCGAGGCTGGGTCACCCCTCCACTTT. Encoded protein: CASSLEAGSPLHF.

The chain uses TRBV6-5 and TRBJ1-1, with D perhaps matching TRBD1 (5 bases). Germline V gene lookup returns CDR1 MNHEY and CDR2 SVGAGI. The V and J ends lost 0 bases and 2 bases respectively, with 7 bases between them. The CDR3 has 14 residues. For the CDR3, the DNA is TGTGCCAGCAGTTACTCCGACAGAAACACTGAAGCTTTCTTT. This translates into CASSYSDRNTEAFF.

V and J are TRBV7-9 and TRBJ1-1, with a tentative D call TRBD1 (6 bases). The CDR3 is 15 residues long. Germline values: CDR1 SEHNR, CDR2 FQNEAQ (reference sequence). V was pared by 0 bases and J by 3 bases, with 11 bases between. The CDR3 DNA is TGTGCCAGCAGCTTAGCAGGGGGTGGGTACACTGAAGCTTTCTTT. Its protein product is CASSLAGGGYTEAFF.

A single count supports this clone. V usage is TRBV21-1 and J usage is TRBJ1-1; the table's D gene call, TRBD1, was not cross checked with the DNA. TRBV21-1 is a documented pseudogene. The CDR3 has 18 amino acids. The CDR3 protein is CASSPPRDRGCGNTEAFF. CDR3 coding DNA: TGTGCCAGCAGCCCCCCCCGGGACAGGGGGTGTGGGAACACTGAAGCTTTCTTT.

J is TRBJ1-2 and V is TRBV28; D ambiguous. CDR1 MDHEN and CDR2 SYDVKM come from the germline V gene. The CDR3 runs 12 residues. V was cut by 5 bases and J by 8 bases, with 12 bases left in between. In DNA, the CDR3 is TGTGCCAGCAGTCTTAGAATGGAGGGCTACACCTTC. Amino acids: CASSLRMEGYTF.

The chain joins TRBV6-5 to TRBJ1-1, with D unresolved. The V gene lost 0 bases and the J gene lost 5 bases, with 4 bases spanning the gap. CDR1 and CDR2 from the germline V gene are MNHEY and SVGAGI. This CDR3 contains 12 residues. CDR3 residues: CASSYSATEAFF. The CDR3 coding sequence is TGTGCCAGCAGTTACTCGGCAACTGAAGCTTTCTTT.

The chain recombines TRBV7-2 with TRBJ1-3; D is uncertain. Germline V lookup: CDR1 SGHTA, CDR2 FQGNSA. This CDR3 contains 16 residues. The V end was cut by 1 base, the J end by 1 base, with 11 bases between. Here the CDR3 DNA reads TGTGCCAGCAGCTTAGACACCTTAATTTCTGGAAACACCATATATTTT. It is translated as CASSLDTLISGNTIYF.

This sequence joins TRBV7-3 and TRBJ2-3; 8 bases line up with TRBD2. Unmatched junction bases numbered 4, after V lost 3 bases and J lost 2 bases. The CDR3 runs 15 residues. Germline values: CDR1 SGHTA, CDR2 FQGTGA. The CDR3 sequence is CASSLNSGATDTQYF. CDR3 nucleotides: TGTGCCAGCAGCTTGAATAGCGGGGCCACAGATACGCAGTATTTT. Using reference TRBV7-3 and TRBJ2-3 for the parts outside the CDR3, the full variable domain is GAGVSQTPSNKVTEKGKYVELRCDPISGHTALYWYRQSLGQGPEFLIYFQGTGAADDSGLPNDRFFAVRPEGSVSTLKIQRTERGDSAVYLCASSLNSGATDTQYFGPGTRLTVL.

This chain uses TRBV18 with TRBJ1-2, with 7 bases lining up with TRBD1. Germline V CDR1 and CDR2: KGHSH, LQKENI. The CDR3 contains 15 residues. The J segment lost 4 bases and the V segment lost 2 bases, leaving 7 bases of the junction unmatched. Written as DNA, the CDR3 is TGTGCCAGCTCACCATGGGAAGGGGGCGTCTATGGCTACACCTTC. Translation gives CASSPWEGGVYGYTF.

The chain couples TRBV11-2 to TRBJ2-7; D is perhaps TRBD2 (5 bases). Trimming removed 1 base from V and 6 bases from J, with 16 bases in between. This CDR3 is 15 amino acids long. Per germline, CDR1 SGHAT and CDR2 FQNNGV. The DNA of the CDR3 is TGTGCCAGCAGCTTAGTTGGTGGGGAGCGAGGCGAGCAGTACTTC. It yields the protein CASSLVGGERGEQYF.

This clone has just a few counts. The rearrangement joins TRBV21-1 to TRBJ2-7; TRBD2, the table's D call, lacks a check against the DNA. TRBV21-1 is listed as a pseudogene. CDR3 length equals 16 residues. In nucleotides, the CDR3 is TGTGCCAGCAGCCCGTGGGAACTAGTTTATAACTACGAGCAGTACTTC. Encoded protein: CASSPWELVYNYEQYF.

This chain links TRBV2 with TRBJ1-2, with TRBD1 identical over 7 bases. V was pared by 6 bases and J by 6 bases, with 7 bases of the junction left unmatched. This CDR3 comprises 13 residues. Germline-derived CDR1 and CDR2 are SNHLY and FYNNEI. The CDR3 bases are TGTGCCAGCAGGGGGACAGAGGTCAATGGCTACACCTTC. Translating gives CASRGTEVNGYTF.

This clone has more than one count but fewer than ten. The chain carries TRBV28 and TRBJ1-6; maybe TRBD1 (5 bases). Germline assignment: CDR1 MDHEN and CDR2 SYDVKM. V dropped 5 bases and J dropped 11 bases, with 22 bases sitting between them. The CDR3 runs to 16 residues. CDR3 nucleotide sequence: TGTGCCAGCAGTCCCACCTCGGGGGGGGAAGCAACACCCCTCCACTTT. This codes for CASSPTSGGEATPLHF.

This clone was picked up one time. V usage is TRBV9 and J usage is TRBJ1-1, with D possibly being TRBD1 (6 bases). This CDR3 is 13 amino acids long. V was pared by 0 bases and J by 8 bases, with 11 bases between. Germline-derived CDR1 and CDR2 are SGDLS and YYNGEE. The CDR3 is CASSVDGGGEAFF. The DNA for the CDR3 is TGTGCCAGCAGCGTAGACGGTGGGGGCGAAGCTTTCTTT.

The rearrangement joins TRBV19 to TRBJ1-1; 12 bases map to TRBD1. J lost 5 bases, V lost 6 bases, and 13 bases had no gene match. The V gene's germline CDR1 is LNHDA and CDR2 SQIVND (reference sequence). The CDR3 consists of 17 residues. CDR3 in DNA: TGTGCCAGTAGAGAACTGATCGGGACAGGGGGCAAGACTGAAGCTTTCTTT. Amino acid sequence: CASRELIGTGGKTEAFF.

The chain links TRBV27 to TRBJ1-4, with 9 bases identical to TRBD1. Losses at the gene ends were 6 bases for V and 8 bases for J; bases not matched to a gene: 7. Germline V gives CDR1 MNHEY, CDR2 SMNVEV (reference sequence). The length of the CDR3 is 14 residues. CDR3 DNA sequence: TGTGCCAGCAGAACGGGGACAGGGAAAGAAAAACTGTTTTTT. This encodes CASRTGTGKEKLFF.

The chain is built from TRBV30 and TRBJ2-6; 9 positions match TRBD1. Germline V CDR1 and CDR2: GTSNPN, SVGIG (reference sequence). The CDR3 consists of 16 residues. The V segment lost 3 bases and the J segment 6 bases; nucleotides outside the gene matches: 9. The CDR3 bases are TGTGCCTGGAGCCATCCGGGACAGGGAAAGGCCAACGTCCTGACTTTC. This encodes CAWSHPGQGKANVLTF. The whole variable domain, remainder taken from reference TRBV30 and TRBJ2-6, is SQTIHQWPATLVQPVGSPLSLECTVEGTSNPNLYWYRQAAGRGLQLLFYSVGIGQISSEVPQNLSASRPQDRQFILSSKKLLLSDSGFYLCAWSHPGQGKANVLTFGAGSRLTVL.